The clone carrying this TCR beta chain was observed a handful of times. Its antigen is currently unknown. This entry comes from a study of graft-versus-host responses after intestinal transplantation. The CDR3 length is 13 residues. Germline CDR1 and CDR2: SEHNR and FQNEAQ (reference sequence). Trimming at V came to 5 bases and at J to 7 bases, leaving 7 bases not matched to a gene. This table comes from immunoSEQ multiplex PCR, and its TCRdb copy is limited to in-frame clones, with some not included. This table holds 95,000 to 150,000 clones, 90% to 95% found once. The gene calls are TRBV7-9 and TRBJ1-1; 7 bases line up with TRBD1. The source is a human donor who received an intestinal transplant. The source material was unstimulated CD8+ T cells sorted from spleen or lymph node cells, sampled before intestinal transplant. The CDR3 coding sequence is TGTGCCAGCAGCACAGGGGCCGGGGATGAAGCTTTCTTT. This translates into CASSTGAGDEAFF.